The 16 T cell receptor beta chains below all came from one sample that was sequenced in a study of shared clonotypes between healthy human individuals. Data came from immunoSEQ multiplex PCR; TCRdb stores just in-frame clones and leaves some out. Here the sample spans millions of clones, 85% to 95% being singletons. Sequenced sample: naive CD4+ T cells sorted from blood. Described subset: CD45RA+ positively selected. These receptors all come from a man aged 18 to 29 in good health.

The chain carries TRBV6-5 and TRBJ1-1, with D possibly TRBD1 on 5 matching bases. V shed 7 bases and J shed 4 bases, with 19 bases lying between them. This CDR3 spans 15 amino acids. The germline V gene encodes CDR1 MNHEY and CDR2 SVGAGI. CDR3 DNA: TGTGCCAGCATGGAACGAGGCGGGGGGACCACTGAAGCTTTCTTT. This codes for CASMERGGGTTEAFF.

The rearrangement links TRBV6-5 to TRBJ2-1; D call uncertain. V lost 6 bases and J lost 4, with 13 bases in between. The CDR3 has 14 residues. Per germline, CDR1 MNHEY and CDR2 SVGAGI. The CDR3 DNA reads as TGTGCCAGCAGCAAAAGACTGGGTTACAATGAGCAGTTCTTC. Encoded protein: CASSKRLGYNEQFF.

The V gene is TRBV18, the J gene TRBJ2-7; D uncertain. The germline CDR1 and CDR2 sequences are KGHSH and LQKENI. V was clipped by 3 bases and J by 5 bases, with 14 bases between them. The CDR3 sequence is 14 residues long. CDR3 protein: CASSPLNGPDEQYF. DNA of the CDR3: TGTGCCAGCTCACCTCTAAATGGGCCTGACGAGCAGTACTTC.

This sequence joins TRBV6-1 and TRBJ2-1; the D gene could be TRBD1 or TRBD2 (5 bases each). The V end was cut by 3 bases, the J end by 8 bases, with 20 bases between. The CDR3 totals 16 residues. Per the germline V gene, CDR1 is MNHNS and CDR2 is SASEGT. CDR3 amino acids: CASSDGMQIRGDEQFF. In DNA form, the CDR3 reads TGTGCCAGCAGTGATGGCATGCAGATCCGGGGCGATGAGCAGTTCTTC.

V is TRBV2 and J is TRBJ1-6; 8 bases match TRBD1. The CDR3 sequence is 14 residues long. CDR1 is SNHLY and CDR2 is FYNNEI in the germline V gene. The junction had 3 bases not matched to a gene; V was cut back by 5 bases and J by 6 bases. The CDR3 is CASSLDRGNSPLHF. CDR3 DNA: TGTGCCAGCAGTCTAGACAGGGGTAATTCACCCCTCCACTTT. The whole variable domain, remainder taken from reference TRBV2 and TRBJ1-6, is EPEVTQTPSHQVTQMGQEVILRCVPISNHLYFYWYRQILGQKVEFLVSFYNNEISEKSEIFDDQFSVERPDGSNFTLKIRSTKLEDSAMYFCASSLDRGNSPLHFGNGTRLTVT.

For the CDR3, the DNA is TGTGCCAGCAGTTCGACAGGGGGCCCAGATACGCAGTATTTT. This encodes CASSSTGGPDTQYF. The V gene is TRBV5-4, the J gene TRBJ2-3; TRBD1 agrees at 10 bases. Per germline, CDR1 SGHNT and CDR2 YYREEE (reference sequence). V lost 5 bases and J lost 4; bases outside the gene matches: 4. The CDR3 length is 14 residues.

This chain links TRBV7-2 with TRBJ1-3; no definite D call. Germline lookup yields CDR1 SGHTA and CDR2 FQGNSA. There are 12 residues in the CDR3. V gave up 5 bases and J gave up 4 bases, with 6 bases separating them. The DNA for the CDR3 is TGTGCCAGCAGCCCCCGCGGAAACACCATATATTTT. This gives the protein CASSPRGNTIYF.

The CDR3 DNA sequence: TGTGCCAGCAGACCCGGTGGTCCGGACACAGATACGCAGTATTTT. Protein: CASRPGGPDTDTQYF. The rearrangement uses TRBV2 and TRBJ2-3; D unresolved. The germline gives CDR1 SNHLY, CDR2 FYNNEI. Trimming removed 6 bases from V and 2 bases from J, with 15 bases in between. The CDR3 covers 15 residues.

V usage is TRBV6-1 and J usage is TRBJ1-1; D perhaps matches TRBD1 (6 bases). This CDR3 contains 14 residues. CDR1 MNHNS and CDR2 SASEGT come from the germline V gene. Trimming left V 7 bases short and J 0 bases short, with 12 bases between. CDR3 nucleotide sequence: TGTGCCAGCATCGGACAGTACATGAACACTGAAGCTTTCTTT. This encodes CASIGQYMNTEAFF.

The chain uses TRBV5-8 and TRBJ2-3; D perhaps matches TRBD2 (5 bases). The CDR3 covers 14 residues. Germline assignment: CDR1 SGHTS and CDR2 YDEGEE. With 4 bases removed from V and 2 bases from J, the gap between germline ends came to 11 bases. The CDR3 sequence is CASSRTGLTDTQYF. The CDR3 region has the DNA TGTGCCAGCAGCCGGACTGGGCTCACAGATACGCAGTATTTT. Using reference TRBV5-8 and TRBJ2-3 for the parts outside the CDR3, the full variable domain is EAGVTQSPTHLIKTRGQQATLRCSPISGHTSVYWYQQALGLGLQFLLWYDEGEERNRGNFPPRFSGRQFPNYSSELNVNALELEDSALYLCASSRTGLTDTQYFGPGTRLTVL.

Turning to this clone: Just one base apart from a much larger clone, this may be a read error. The chain uses TRBV11-2 and TRBJ1-4, with a tentative D call TRBD1 (5 bases). CDR1 is SGHAT, CDR2 FQNNGV, per germline. The length of the CDR3 is 12 residues. Trimming left V 4 bases short and J 5 bases short, with 5 bases between. The CDR3 DNA follows: TGTGCCAGCAGCTGGGGGAATGAAAAACTGTTTTTT. This codes for CASSWGNEKLFF.

This chain links TRBV7-9 with TRBJ2-2; TRBD1 is a possible D gene (6 bases). The CDR3 loop spans 15 amino acids. The V and J ends lost 4 bases and 4 bases respectively, with 13 bases between them. CDR1 is SEHNR, CDR2 FQNEAQ, per germline (reference sequence). The chain's CDR3 is CASSWYRGGTGELFF. Written as DNA, the CDR3 is TGTGCCAGCAGCTGGTACAGAGGGGGCACCGGGGAGCTGTTTTTT.

This chain links TRBV2 with TRBJ2-3, with D perhaps matching TRBD1 or TRBD2 (5 bases each). Looked up from germline, CDR1 is SNHLY and CDR2 is FYNNEI. The CDR3 totals 16 residues. The ends were cut back, 7 bases at V and 8 bases at J, with 25 bases in the middle. In DNA form, the CDR3 reads TGTGCCAGCATCTTCACCTTTGGGGGTAGCCAGGGTACGCAGTATTTT. Translated: CASIFTFGGSQGTQYF. Using reference TRBV2 and TRBJ2-3 for the parts outside the CDR3, the full variable domain is EPEVTQTPSHQVTQMGQEVILRCVPISNHLYFYWYRQILGQKVEFLVSFYNNEISEKSEIFDDQFSVERPDGSNFTLKIRSTKLEDSAMYFCASIFTFGGSQGTQYFGPGTRLTVL.

This chain connects TRBV19 to TRBJ1-1; 8 bases are shared with TRBD1. Trimming took 4 bases from V and 4 from J; bases not matched to a gene: 8. The CDR3 is 15 residues long. Germline V gene lookup returns CDR1 LNHDA and CDR2 SQIVND (reference sequence). The CDR3 DNA reads as TGTGCCAGTAGTACTCAGGGGGCTCCGGTCACTGAAGCTTTCTTT. Translating it yields CASSTQGAPVTEAFF. The variable domain in full, with the rest retrieved from reference TRBV19 and TRBJ1-1, is DGGITQSPKYLFRKEGQNVTLSCEQNLNHDAMYWYRQDPGQGLRLIYYSQIVNDFQKGDIAEGYSVSREKKESFPLTVTSAQKNPTAFYLCASSTQGAPVTEAFFGQGTRLTVV.

The V gene is TRBV11-2, the J gene TRBJ1-5; a weak D match, TRBD1 (5 bases). V lost 0 bases and J lost 6, with 9 bases in between. There are 14 residues in the CDR3. CDR1 is SGHAT, CDR2 FQNNGV, per germline. The CDR3 bases are TGTGCCAGCAGCTTAGATTATGGGGCTCAGCCCCAGCATTTT. Translated, it gives CASSLDYGAQPQHF. The full variable domain, in which reference TRBV11-2 and TRBJ1-5 provide the parts outside the CDR3, is EAGVAQSPRYKIIEKRQSVAFWCNPISGHATLYWYQQILGQGPKLLIQFQNNGVVDDSQLPKDRFSAERLKGVDSTLKIQPAKLEDSAVYLCASSLDYGAQPQHFGDGTRLSIL.

This clone has only one observation. The CDR3 protein is CASRHLGLAGGPRTDTQYF. CDR3 bases: TGCGCCAGCCGACACCTCGGACTAGCGGGAGGGCCGCGCACAGATACGCAGTATTTT. The rearrangement links TRBV4-1 to TRBJ2-3; TRBD2 matches at 15 bases. J gave up 1 base and V 8 bases, and 13 bases lay outside the gene matches. The germline CDR1 and CDR2 sequences are MGHRA and YSYEKL. This CDR3 region has 19 residues.